The present entry profiles one T cell receptor (beta chain) with its context. The antigen is unknown. The entry originates in a study of CD8 T cells in Susac syndrome. Findings and limits, study-wide: The CD4+ T cell repertoires, which came from Susac syndrome patients, showed no sign of clonal expansion.

It was with random hexamers that roughly 0.5 to 1 ug RNA was reverse transcribed. TCRdb called the immunoSEQ multiplex PCR reads again in MiXCR, with one record for every CDR3 protein. The data contain about 140,000 distinct CDR3 sequences, 95% of them singletons. With V trimmed by 1 base and J by 7 bases, 5 bases remained unmatched. Per germline, CDR1 DFQATT and CDR2 SNEGSKA (reference sequence). The CDR3 has 13 residues. The chain recombines TRBV20-1 with TRBJ1-2; 8 bases are a match to TRBD1. The receptor's source is a human donor with Susac syndrome. The sequenced material came from CD4+ T cells from PBMCs. CDR3 protein: CSARVGQGGGYTF. In nucleotides, the CDR3 is TGCAGTGCTAGAGTAGGACAGGGTGGTGGCTACACCTTC.